This T cell receptor (beta chain) was sequenced for a study of human thymus T cells. Clones were read by immunoSEQ multiplex PCR, and TCRdb kept only the in-frame ones, dropping some. The sample has some 120,000 clones; around 96% are singletons. Germline V gene sequence: CDR1 MNHNY, CDR2 SVGAGI (reference sequence). The CDR3 totals 16 residues. Trimming removed 0 bases from V and 1 base from J, with 10 bases in between. Resected material from corrective heart surgery provided the thymus tissue analysed. Specimen: thymus tissue. This receptor was taken from a boy younger than two with a congenital heart defect but otherwise immunologically healthy. V is TRBV6-6 and J is TRBJ1-5; D gene ambiguous. CDR3 nucleotide sequence: TGTGCCAGCAGTTACTCGTGGGCAGAGAGCAATCAGCCCCAGCATTTT. It encodes CASSYSWAESNQPQHF.